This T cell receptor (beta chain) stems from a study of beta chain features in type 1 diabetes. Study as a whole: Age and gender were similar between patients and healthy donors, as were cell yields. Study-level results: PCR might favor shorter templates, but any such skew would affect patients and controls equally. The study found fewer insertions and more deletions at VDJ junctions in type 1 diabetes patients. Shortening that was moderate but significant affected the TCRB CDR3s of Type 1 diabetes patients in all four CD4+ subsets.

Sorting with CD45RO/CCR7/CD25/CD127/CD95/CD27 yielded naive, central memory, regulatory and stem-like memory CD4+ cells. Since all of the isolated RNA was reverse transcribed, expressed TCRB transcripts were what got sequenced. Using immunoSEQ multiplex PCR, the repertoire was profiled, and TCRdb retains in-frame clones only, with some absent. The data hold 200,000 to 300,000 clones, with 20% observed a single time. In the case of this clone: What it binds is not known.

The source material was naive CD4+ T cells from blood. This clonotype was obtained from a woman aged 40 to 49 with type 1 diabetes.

The CDR3 nucleotides read TGTGCCAGCAGCCCAGCCGGGACTAGCGGTTACAATGAGCAGTTCTTC. Encoded protein: CASSPAGTSGYNEQFF. The rearrangement joins TRBV9 to TRBJ2-1; 11 bases agree with TRBD2. The CDR3 covers 16 residues. The V segment lost 4 bases and the J segment 4 bases; nucleotides outside the gene matches: 7. The V gene's germline CDR1 is SGDLS and CDR2 YYNGEE.